Presented here are 29 T cell receptor beta chains from one specimen sequenced in a study of T cell responses to AZD1222 COVID-19 vaccine. Clones were sequenced by immunoSEQ multiplex PCR, and TCRdb holds only the in-frame ones, with some missing. The top ten clones hold less than 6.5% of a sample with 110,000 to 150,000 clones, approximately 93% of them seen once. Specimen: peripheral blood, collected on day 0 of AZD1222 vaccination. The receptors derive from an adult in good health.

The rearrangement links TRBV5-6 to TRBJ2-1; possible D gene TRBD2, 5 bases. CDR3 size: 19 residues. The germline CDR1 and CDR2 sequences are SGHDT and YYEEEE. The CDR3 coding sequence is TGTGCTACCTCCTTAGGGAGAGCGACCGGGCTCCTCTCCTACAATGAGCAGTTCTTC. Translation gives CATSLGRATGLLSYNEQFF.

The gene calls are TRBV6-1 and TRBJ1-2; D perhaps matches TRBD1 (5 bases). CDR3 length: 14 amino acids. The V end was cut by 2 bases, the J end by 4 bases, with 11 bases between. The germline V gene has CDR1 MNHNS and CDR2 SASEGT. The CDR3 region has the DNA TGTGCCAGCAGTGAAAAAGGCAGGGTCTATGGCTACACCTTC. Protein product: CASSEKGRVYGYTF.

This clone was detected only once. V usage is TRBV2 and J usage is TRBJ2-3; 14 bases match TRBD2. V was clipped by 6 bases and J by 0 bases; unmatched bases: 5. The length of the CDR3 is 17 residues. Germline CDR1 is SNHLY and CDR2 is FYNNEI. The DNA for the CDR3 is TGTGCCAGCAGCACCGGGACTAGCGGGGGAAGCACAGATACGCAGTATTTT. As protein: CASSTGTSGGSTDTQYF.

The chain couples TRBV6-4 to TRBJ2-1; TRBD2 agrees at 10 bases. The trim removed 8 bases at V and 6 bases at J, leaving 7 bases unmatched. CDR1 and CDR2 (germline): MRHNA, SNTAGT. The CDR3 contains 14 residues. The DNA for the CDR3 is TGTGCCAGCCGTAAACTAGCGGGGCTCAATGAGCAGTTCTTC. Translating gives CASRKLAGLNEQFF.

CDR3 nucleotides: TGTGCCAGCAGCTTAGCGGAAACAGGGATTGCTGAAGCTTTCTTT. This codes for CASSLAETGIAEAFF. The chain has TRBV7-6 and TRBJ1-1; D possibly corresponds to TRBD1 (6 bases). The V gene lost 0 bases and the J gene lost 6 bases, with 14 bases spanning the gap. CDR1 is SGHVS, CDR2 FNYEAQ, per germline. There are 15 residues in the CDR3.

V and J are TRBV10-3 and TRBJ1-1, with no clear D. CDR3 size: 12 residues. The V end was cut by 0 bases, the J end by 1 base, with 0 bases between. The germline V gene encodes CDR1 ENHRY and CDR2 SYGVKD. CDR3 in DNA: TGTGCCATCAGTGAGTCGAACACTGAAGCTTTCTTT. Protein sequence: CAISESNTEAFF.

The chain recombines TRBV7-9 with TRBJ2-2; 10 bases line up with TRBD1. The ends lost 5 bases at V and 4 bases at J; junction bases unmatched: 13. The CDR3 runs to 18 residues. CDR1 and CDR2 (germline): SEHNR, FQNEAQ (reference sequence). CDR3 DNA: TGTGCCAGCAGCCCAACCAGCGGGACAGGGGCCACCACCGGGGAGCTGTTTTTT. The encoded protein is CASSPTSGTGATTGELFF.

This rearrangement joins TRBV27 to TRBJ1-2; TRBD1 aligns across 8 bases. The CDR3 length is 15 residues. The V gene's germline CDR1 is MNHEY and CDR2 SMNVEV (reference sequence). V lost 5 bases and J lost 3; bases outside the gene matches: 8. The CDR3 nucleotides are TGTGCCAGCAGTCCGGGACAGGAAAGGGACTATGGCTACACCTTC. This sequence encodes CASSPGQERDYGYTF.

The chain recombines TRBV27 with TRBJ1-1, with 7 bases fitting TRBD1. The germline CDR1 and CDR2 sequences are MNHEY and SMNVEV (reference sequence). With 8 bases clipped from V and 0 bases from J, the junction kept 3 bases outside the gene matches. The CDR3 spans 13 residues. This chain's CDR3 is CASRQGLNTEAFF. For the CDR3, the DNA is TGTGCCAGCCGACAGGGTCTGAACACTGAAGCTTTCTTT.

The chain employs TRBV3-1 (or the pseudogene TRBV3-2) and TRBJ2-3; TRBD1 might be the D (6 bases). CDR1 is LGHDT, CDR2 YNNKEL, per germline (reference sequence). The CDR3 runs 16 residues. Trimming pared 3 bases from V and 0 bases from J, leaving 13 bases between. The CDR3 region has the DNA TGTGCCAGCAGCCAGGACAGTTCCTTCAGCACAGATACGCAGTATTTT. The encoded protein is CASSQDSSFSTDTQYF.

The rearrangement joins TRBV30 to TRBJ1-3; D unclear. Germline loops: CDR1 GTSNPN, CDR2 SVGIG (reference sequence). The CDR3 sequence is 16 residues long. V lost 2 bases and J 0 bases, leaving 14 bases between the germline ends. The CDR3 loop reads CAWSPPGPSSGNTIYF. DNA for the CDR3: TGTGCCTGGAGTCCCCCTGGACCCAGCTCTGGAAACACCATATATTTT. The full variable domain, with the rest looked up from reference TRBV30 and TRBJ1-3, is SQTIHQWPATLVQPVGSPLSLECTVEGTSNPNLYWYRQAAGRGLQLLFYSVGIGQISSEVPQNLSASRPQDRQFILSSKKLLLSDSGFYLCAWSPPGPSSGNTIYFGEGSWLTVV.

The genes are TRBV6-2 or TRBV6-3 and TRBJ2-7, with D possibly TRBD2 on 6 matching bases. The CDR3 extends over 14 amino acids. CDR1 and CDR2 from the germline V gene are MNHEY and SVGEGT. The germline V and J ends were trimmed by 1 base and 5 bases, with 12 bases remaining between them. The chain's CDR3 is CASSYLRGEHEQYF. CDR3 nucleotides: TGTGCCAGCAGTTACTTGCGGGGTGAACACGAGCAGTACTTC.

The V call is TRBV29-1, the J call TRBJ1-1; TRBD1 might be the D (6 bases). The length of the CDR3 is 12 residues. Trimming removed 6 bases from V and 4 bases from J, with 12 bases in between. Germline V gives CDR1 SQVTM, CDR2 ANQGSEA. CDR3 DNA: TGCAGCGTGGGGGCAAGGGTCACTGAAGCTTTCTTT. Protein sequence: CSVGARVTEAFF.

The rearrangement uses TRBV7-9 and TRBJ2-7; the match to TRBD2 covers 7 bases. V dropped 5 bases and J dropped 1; count of bases not matched to a gene: 8. Germline lookup yields CDR1 SEHNR and CDR2 FQNEAQ (reference sequence). This CDR3 region has 15 residues. The CDR3 spells CASSPRLAVSYEQYF. For the CDR3, the DNA is TGTGCCAGCAGCCCCCGGCTAGCGGTTTCCTACGAGCAGTACTTC. The full variable domain, with the rest looked up from reference TRBV7-9 and TRBJ2-7, is DTGVSQNPRHKITKRGQNVTFRCDPISEHNRLYWYRQTLGQGPEFLTYFQNEAQLEKSRLLSDRFSAERPKGSFSTLEIQRTEQGDSAMYLCASSPRLAVSYEQYFGPGTRLTVT.

This chain uses TRBV7-2 with TRBJ2-1; D uncertain. The ends were cut back, 2 bases at V and 1 base at J, with 9 bases in the middle. This CDR3 has 15 residues. Germline CDR1 SGHTA, CDR2 FQGNSA. The CDR3 nucleotides are TGTGCCAGCAGCTTATTGGCGGTTTCCTACAATGAGCAGTTCTTC. Its translation is CASSLLAVSYNEQFF.

The V and J genes are TRBV12-3 or TRBV12-4 and TRBJ1-1; 9 bases map to TRBD1. J gave up 6 bases and V 6 bases, and 5 bases lay outside the gene matches. The length of the CDR3 is 13 residues. CDR3: CASRGTGTAEAFF. For the CDR3, the DNA is TGTGCCAGCAGGGGGACAGGGACAGCTGAAGCTTTCTTT.

The chain couples TRBV7-9 to TRBJ1-1; 10 bases match TRBD1. Germline V gene lookup returns CDR1 SEHNR and CDR2 FQNEAQ (reference sequence). Trimming removed 5 bases from V and 1 base from J; junction bases left unmatched: 4. This CDR3 contains 15 residues. The CDR3 is CASSPGQGKNTEAFF. The DNA for the CDR3 is TGTGCCAGCAGCCCGGGACAGGGGAAGAACACTGAAGCTTTCTTT.

The chain links TRBV5-1 to TRBJ2-7, with 8 bases fitting TRBD1. V lost 0 bases to trimming and J lost 1 base; unmatched junction nucleotides: 12. Germline-derived CDR1 and CDR2 are SGHRS and YFSETQ. The CDR3 sequence is 18 residues long. CDR3 sequence: CASSLAPFTGGKSYEQYF. CDR3 nucleotide sequence: TGCGCCAGCAGCTTGGCCCCATTCACAGGGGGTAAGTCCTACGAGCAGTACTTC.

The genes are TRBV5-4 and TRBJ2-2, with D perhaps matching TRBD1 or TRBD2 (6 bases each). The CDR3 spans 16 residues. Per germline, CDR1 SGHNT and CDR2 YYREEE (reference sequence). V was trimmed by 4 bases and J by 4 bases, leaving 17 bases between them. CDR3 region: CASSGPAGQGTGELFF. CDR3 nucleotide sequence: TGTGCCAGCAGCGGCCCGGCGGGACAAGGCACCGGGGAGCTGTTTTTT.

The J gene is TRBJ2-7, the V gene TRBV10-2, with TRBD2 matching over 8 bases. CDR1 is WSHSY and CDR2 is SAAADI in the germline V gene. The CDR3 loop spans 15 amino acids. V was pared by 0 bases and J by 6 bases, with 7 bases of the junction left unmatched. The DNA of the CDR3 is TGCGCCAGCAGTGAGTCCCCTAGCGGGCACGGCGAGCAGTACTTC. It is translated as CASSESPSGHGEQYF.

The chain employs TRBV9 and TRBJ2-5; D might be TRBD2 (6 bases). The germline gives CDR1 SGDLS, CDR2 YYNGEE. V gave up 0 bases and J gave up 5 bases, with 11 bases separating them. The CDR3 spans 14 residues. The CDR3 bases are TGTGCCAGCAGCGTAGCGCCTAGCGCCGAGACCCAGTACTTC. Protein: CASSVAPSAETQYF. Looking up the rest from reference TRBV9 and TRBJ2-5 gives the full variable domain: DSGVTQTPKHLITATGQRVTLRCSPRSGDLSVYWYQQSLDQGLQFLIQYYNGEERAKGNILERFSAQQFPDLHSELNLSSLELGDSALYFCASSVAPSAETQYFGPGTRLLVL.

The chain employs TRBV7-2 and TRBJ2-7; a possible D gene is TRBD1 (6 bases). V lost 0 bases to trimming and J lost 6 bases, with 12 bases between them. The CDR3 consists of 14 residues. Germline V gives CDR1 SGHTA, CDR2 FQGNSA. CDR3 protein: CASSLAIEGGEQYF. CDR3 DNA: TGTGCCAGCAGCTTAGCGATTGAAGGGGGCGAGCAGTACTTC. The full variable domain, with the rest looked up from reference TRBV7-2 and TRBJ2-7, is GAGVSQSPSNKVTEKGKDVELRCDPISGHTALYWYRQSLGQGLEFLIYFQGNSAPDKSGLPSDRFSAERTGGSVSTLTIQRTQQEDSAVYLCASSLAIEGGEQYFGPGTRLTVT.

The V gene is TRBV29-1, the J gene TRBJ1-2; D remains unclear. V was pared by 1 base and J by 4 bases, with 7 bases between. Germline V gene sequence: CDR1 SQVTM, CDR2 ANQGSEA. The CDR3 is made up of 12 amino acids. The CDR3 loop is CSVEGAGYGYTF. DNA for the CDR3: TGCAGCGTTGAAGGAGCTGGCTATGGCTACACCTTC.

The CDR3 reads CASSLGSGSYYEQYF. In DNA, the CDR3 is TGTGCCAGCAGCTTAGGTTCGGGGTCTTACTACGAGCAGTACTTC. This chain connects TRBV5-6 to TRBJ2-7, with D possibly being TRBD2 (5 bases). The germline CDR1 and CDR2 sequences are SGHDT and YYEEEE. The CDR3 totals 15 residues. V lost 2 bases and J 3 bases, leaving 15 bases between the germline ends.

This clone has only one observation. The genes are TRBV7-6 and TRBJ2-1; 7 nucleotides line up with TRBD1. The CDR3 spans 16 residues. Germline V CDR1 and CDR2: SGHVS, FNYEAQ. J gave up 7 bases and V 0 bases, and 9 bases lay outside the gene matches. The CDR3 DNA reads TGTGCCAGCAGCTTAGCCCCGGGACAGAGTAGTAATGAGCAGTTCTTC. The encoded protein is CASSLAPGQSSNEQFF.

The V and J genes are TRBV5-6 and TRBJ2-1; D perhaps matches TRBD2 (5 bases). This CDR3 is 16 amino acids long. Per germline, CDR1 SGHDT and CDR2 YYEEEE. V lost 5 bases, J lost 0 bases, and 15 bases lay in between. In DNA, the CDR3 is TGTGCCAGCAGGAGCCCTACTGGGAGCTCCTACAATGAGCAGTTCTTC. Its translation is CASRSPTGSSYNEQFF.

The V call is TRBV5-1, the J call TRBJ2-5; the D gene is possibly TRBD1 (6 bases). V gave up 2 bases and J gave up 5 bases, with 13 bases separating them. The CDR3 sequence is 14 residues long. Germline lookup yields CDR1 SGHRS and CDR2 YFSETQ. CDR3 coding DNA: TGCGCCAGCAGCTTACTGACCCAGGGGGAGACCCAGTACTTC. This translates into CASSLLTQGETQYF. Full variable domain (missing parts from reference TRBV5-1 and TRBJ2-5): KAGVTQTPRYLIKTRGQQVTLSCSPISGHRSVSWYQQTPGQGLQFLFEYFSETQRNKGNFPGRFSGRQFSNSRSEMNVSTLELGDSALYLCASSLLTQGETQYFGPGTRLLVL.

The V gene is TRBV28, the J gene TRBJ2-7, with no clear D. CDR1 MDHEN and CDR2 SYDVKM come from the germline V gene. V shed 6 bases and J shed 4 bases, with 10 bases lying between them. This CDR3 is built from 12 residues. The CDR3 sequence is CASRSTAYEQYF. CDR3 nucleotides: TGTGCCAGCAGATCCACAGCGTACGAGCAGTACTTC.

For the CDR3, the DNA is TGTGCCAGCTCACCGGACGGACGGGCGAGTGGCACCGGGGAGCTGTTTTTT. This gives the protein CASSPDGRASGTGELFF. The chain joins TRBV18 to TRBJ2-2; no reliable D call. The CDR3 totals 17 residues. The germline V and J ends were trimmed by 3 bases and 4 bases, with 18 bases remaining between them. Looked up from germline, CDR1 is KGHSH and CDR2 is LQKENI.